One and the same sample provided the 18 T cell receptor beta chains below, sequenced in a study of blood T cell repertoires in COVID-19. TCRdb's copy holds only in-frame clones and misses some; the assay was immunoSEQ multiplex PCR. The sample records roughly 170,000 clones, 85% being singletons. The sequencing sample was made of peripheral blood. The receptors here all came from a woman in her 50s with COVID-19, enrolled during active disease.

The chain is built from TRBV27 and TRBJ2-1; 11 bases map to TRBD1. The CDR3 is made up of 15 amino acids. The germline gives CDR1 MNHEY, CDR2 SMNVEV (reference sequence). J gave up 6 bases and V 7 bases, and 8 bases lay outside the gene matches. The CDR3 reads CASNYGQGAINEQFF. The DNA for the CDR3 is TGTGCCAGCAACTACGGACAGGGGGCTATCAATGAGCAGTTCTTC.

Turning to this clone: The identical CDR3 is also encoded by other nucleotide sequences in the sample. The rearrangement links TRBV5-5 to TRBJ1-2, with a tentative D call TRBD1 (5 bases). Germline CDR1 SGHKS, CDR2 YYEKEE (reference sequence). There are 13 residues in the CDR3. V lost 4 bases to trimming and J lost 5 bases, with 12 bases between them. CDR3 sequence reads: CASSPQGGYGYTF. As DNA, the CDR3 is TGTGCCAGCAGCCCCCAGGGAGGGTATGGCTACACCTTC.

The chain has TRBV12-3 or TRBV12-4 and TRBJ2-7; perhaps TRBD2 as D (5 bases). CDR3 length equals 13 residues. V shed 8 bases and J shed 7 bases, with 18 bases lying between them. This chain's CDR3 is CASRPDTGGEQYF. The CDR3 region has the DNA TGTGCCAGCCGCCCAGACACTGGAGGAGAGCAGTACTTC.

The J gene is TRBJ2-5, the V gene TRBV5-1; 10 bases agree with TRBD2. With 5 bases clipped from V and 3 bases from J, the junction kept 7 bases outside the gene matches. The germline V gene encodes CDR1 SGHRS and CDR2 YFSETQ. This CDR3 has 15 residues. The CDR3 loop reads CASRLTGTSEETQYF. CDR3 nucleotides: TGCGCCAGCAGGCTTACCGGGACTAGCGAAGAGACCCAGTACTTC.

V and J are TRBV7-9 and TRBJ1-1; D remains unclear. The ends were cut back, 5 bases at V and 1 base at J, with 5 bases in the middle. There are 12 residues in the CDR3. The germline V gene encodes CDR1 SEHNR and CDR2 FQNEAQ (reference sequence). CDR3 bases: TGTGCCAGCAGCCCCTCGAACACTGAAGCTTTCTTT. It encodes CASSPSNTEAFF.

This clone was counted a single time. The rearrangement links TRBV5-6 to TRBJ2-2, with D possibly TRBD2 on 5 matching bases. This CDR3 is built from 15 residues. Germline V gene sequence: CDR1 SGHDT, CDR2 YYEEEE. Trimming removed 4 bases at V and 5 bases at J, with 15 bases between. CDR3 amino acids: CASSTFRTPTGELFF. As DNA, the CDR3 is TGTGCCAGCAGCACCTTTAGGACTCCAACCGGGGAGCTGTTTTTT.

The chain joins TRBV11-3 to TRBJ2-7; 7 nucleotides align to TRBD1. Trimming cost V 5 bases and J 9 bases; bases outside gene matches: 4. The CDR3 loop spans 11 amino acids. The V gene's germline CDR1 is SGHNT and CDR2 YENEEA. The CDR3 sequence: CASSLGDRQYF. DNA of the CDR3: TGTGCCAGCAGCCTAGGGGACAGGCAGTACTTC.

This clone was seen at least ten times. The CDR3: CASSYSPMTGVYNEQFF. CDR3 DNA sequence: TGTGCCAGCAGTTACTCGCCGATGACAGGGGTCTACAATGAGCAGTTCTTC. The chain recombines TRBV6-2 or TRBV6-3 with TRBJ2-1, with 8 bases identical to TRBD1. CDR1 and CDR2 (germline): MNHEY, SVGEGT. CDR3 length equals 17 residues. Losses at the gene ends were 0 bases for V and 3 bases for J; bases not matched to a gene: 7.

The V gene is TRBV2, the J gene TRBJ1-2, with no clear D. The germline V gene encodes CDR1 SNHLY and CDR2 FYNNEI. This CDR3 region has 13 residues. Trimming left V 1 base short and J 8 bases short, with 11 bases between. The CDR3 DNA is TGTGCCAGCAGTGAAGTACGGGATATGGGCTACACCTTC. Protein sequence: CASSEVRDMGYTF.

The CDR3 spells CASSSSGQGAYQPQHF. The DNA for the CDR3 is TGTGCCAGCAGTTCATCGGGACAGGGGGCTTATCAGCCCCAGCATTTT. The chain has TRBV6-6 and TRBJ1-5; 12 bases map to TRBD1. From germline, CDR1 is MNHNY and CDR2 SVGAGI (reference sequence). Trimming took 4 bases from V and 5 from J; bases not matched to a gene: 6. There are 16 residues in the CDR3.

This chain joins TRBV5-4 and TRBJ1-5, with a weak D call TRBD1 (5 bases). Germline V gene lookup returns CDR1 SGHNT and CDR2 YYREEE (reference sequence). V was pared by 4 bases and J by 1 base, with 12 bases between. The CDR3 is 15 residues long. In DNA form, the CDR3 reads TGTGCCAGCAGCCCTGGGGGGGGAAGCAATCAGCCCCAGCATTTT. Amino acids: CASSPGGGSNQPQHF.

The chain joins TRBV6-5 to TRBJ1-2, with no clear D. The germline gives CDR1 MNHEY, CDR2 SVGAGI. The CDR3 is 15 amino acids. V shed 0 bases and J shed 7 bases, with 15 bases lying between them. The CDR3 reads CASSYSTPPSGGYTF. DNA of the CDR3: TGTGCCAGCAGTTACTCTACGCCGCCATCAGGTGGCTACACCTTC.

This clone was found a few times. The rearrangement links TRBV7-2 to TRBJ1-6, with TRBD1 as a possible D gene (6 bases). Trimming stripped 5 bases from V and 10 bases from J, with 12 bases between. This CDR3 contains 13 residues. Per germline, CDR1 SGHTA and CDR2 FQGNSA. CDR3 coding DNA: TGTGCCAGCAGCGCACAGGGTGGCTCACCCCTCCACTTT. Its protein is CASSAQGGSPLHF.

The chain combines TRBV6-5 with TRBJ2-7; 9 bases are a match to TRBD2. The ends lost 0 bases at V and 4 bases at J; junction bases unmatched: 4. CDR1 and CDR2 from the germline V gene are MNHEY and SVGAGI. This CDR3 has 15 residues. The CDR3 DNA reads as TGTGCCAGCAGTTACTCGGGCGGGGGGGTATACGAGCAGTACTTC. Translated: CASSYSGGGVYEQYF.

The chain combines TRBV5-1 with TRBJ2-7, with 8 bases identical to TRBD1. Germline V gene lookup returns CDR1 SGHRS and CDR2 YFSETQ. V shed 2 bases and J 5 bases; nucleotides not matched to a gene: 6. The CDR3 extends over 14 amino acids. The CDR3 reads CASSFGQGYDEQYF. The CDR3 DNA reads as TGCGCCAGCAGCTTTGGACAGGGTTATGACGAGCAGTACTTC.

The rearrangement links TRBV27 to TRBJ1-1, with D tentatively TRBD1 (6 bases). Between the trimmed V and J ends, which lost 3 bases and 3 bases, there was a span of 14 bases. This CDR3 is 15 amino acids long. Germline V gene sequence: CDR1 MNHEY, CDR2 SMNVEV (reference sequence). The CDR3 bases are TGTGCCAGCAGTTTTGGGGGGGCGCGGTACACTGAAGCTTTCTTT. Translating it yields CASSFGGARYTEAFF.

This chain joins TRBV28 and TRBJ1-1; D possibly corresponds to TRBD1 (5 bases). V was pared by 2 bases and J by 5 bases, with 12 bases between. CDR1 is MDHEN and CDR2 is SYDVKM in the germline V gene. The CDR3 extends over 14 amino acids. The CDR3 reads CASSLRGLVTEAFF. Here the CDR3 DNA reads TGTGCCAGCAGTTTAAGGGGTTTGGTAACTGAAGCTTTCTTT.

V is TRBV9 and J is TRBJ1-2; D remains unclear. Looked up from germline, CDR1 is SGDLS and CDR2 is YYNGEE. This CDR3 spans 15 amino acids. V lost 0 bases, J lost 2 bases, and 11 bases lay in between. The CDR3 DNA is TGTGCCAGCAGCGTAGATCAGGTACACAACTATGGCTACACCTTC. Its translation is CASSVDQVHNYGYTF.